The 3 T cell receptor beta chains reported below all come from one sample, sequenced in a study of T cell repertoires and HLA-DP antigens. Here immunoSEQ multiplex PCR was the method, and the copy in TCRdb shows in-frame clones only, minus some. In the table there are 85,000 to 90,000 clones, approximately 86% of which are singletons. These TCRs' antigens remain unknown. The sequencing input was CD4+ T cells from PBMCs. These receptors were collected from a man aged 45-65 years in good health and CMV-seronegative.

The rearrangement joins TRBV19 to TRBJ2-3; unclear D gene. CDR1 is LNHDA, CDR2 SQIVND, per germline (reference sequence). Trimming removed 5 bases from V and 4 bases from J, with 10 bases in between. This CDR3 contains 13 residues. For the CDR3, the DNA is TGTGCCAGTAGTCGGGTGCGTGCAGATACGCAGTATTTT. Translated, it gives CASSRVRADTQYF.

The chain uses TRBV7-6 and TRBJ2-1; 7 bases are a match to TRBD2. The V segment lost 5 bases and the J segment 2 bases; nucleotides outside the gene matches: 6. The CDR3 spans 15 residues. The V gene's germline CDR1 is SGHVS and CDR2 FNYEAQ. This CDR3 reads CASSLTSETYNEQFF. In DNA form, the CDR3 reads TGTGCCAGCAGCCTTACTAGCGAGACCTACAATGAGCAGTTCTTC.

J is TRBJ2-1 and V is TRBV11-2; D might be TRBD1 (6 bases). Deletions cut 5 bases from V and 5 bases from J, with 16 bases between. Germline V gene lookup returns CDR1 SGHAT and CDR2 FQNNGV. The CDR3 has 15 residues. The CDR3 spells CASSRTIRGDNEQFF. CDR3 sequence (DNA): TGTGCCAGCAGCCGCACAATCAGGGGTGACAATGAGCAGTTCTTC. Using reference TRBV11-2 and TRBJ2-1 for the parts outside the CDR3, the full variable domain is EAGVAQSPRYKIIEKRQSVAFWCNPISGHATLYWYQQILGQGPKLLIQFQNNGVVDDSQLPKDRFSAERLKGVDSTLKIQPAKLEDSAVYLCASSRTIRGDNEQFFGPGTRLTVL.